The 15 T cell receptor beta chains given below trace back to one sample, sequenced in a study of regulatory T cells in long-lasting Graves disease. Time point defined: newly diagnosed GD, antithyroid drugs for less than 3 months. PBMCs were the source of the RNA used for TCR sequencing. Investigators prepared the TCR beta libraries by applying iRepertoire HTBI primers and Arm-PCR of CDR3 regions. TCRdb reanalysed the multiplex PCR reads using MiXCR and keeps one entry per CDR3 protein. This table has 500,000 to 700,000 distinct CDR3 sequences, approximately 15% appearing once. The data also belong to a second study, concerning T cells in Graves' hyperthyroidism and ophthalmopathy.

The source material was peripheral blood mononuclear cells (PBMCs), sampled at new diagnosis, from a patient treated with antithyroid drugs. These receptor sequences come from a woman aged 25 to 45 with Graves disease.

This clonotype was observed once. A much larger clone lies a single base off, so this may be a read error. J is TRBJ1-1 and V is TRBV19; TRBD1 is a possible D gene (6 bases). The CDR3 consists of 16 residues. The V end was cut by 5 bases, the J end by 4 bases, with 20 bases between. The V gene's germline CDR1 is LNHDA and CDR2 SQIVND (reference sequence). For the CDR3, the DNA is TGTGCCAGTAGTCCAAGAGGGGGACTAAGGGTCACTGAAGCTTTCTTT. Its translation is CASSPRGGLRVTEAFF.

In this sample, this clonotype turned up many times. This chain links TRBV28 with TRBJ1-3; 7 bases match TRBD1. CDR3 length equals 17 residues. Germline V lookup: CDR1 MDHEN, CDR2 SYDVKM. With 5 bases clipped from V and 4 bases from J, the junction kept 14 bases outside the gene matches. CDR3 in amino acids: CASSVSRNTGAGNTIYF. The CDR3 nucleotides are TGTGCCAGCAGTGTTAGCAGGAACACAGGGGCCGGAAACACCATATATTTT.

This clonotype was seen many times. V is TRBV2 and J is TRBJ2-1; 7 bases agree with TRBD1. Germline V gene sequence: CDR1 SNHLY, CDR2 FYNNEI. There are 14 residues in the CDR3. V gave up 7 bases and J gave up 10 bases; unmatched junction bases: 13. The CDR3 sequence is CASTPGQWAGEQFF. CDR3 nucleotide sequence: TGTGCCAGCACACCGGGACAGTGGGCTGGGGAGCAGTTCTTC.

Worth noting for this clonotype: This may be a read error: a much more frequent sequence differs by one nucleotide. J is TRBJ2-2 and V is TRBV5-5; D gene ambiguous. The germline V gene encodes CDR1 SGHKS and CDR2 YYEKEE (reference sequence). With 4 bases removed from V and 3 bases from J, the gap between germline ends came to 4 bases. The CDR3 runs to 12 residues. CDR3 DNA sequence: TGTGCCAGCAGCACACACACCGGGGAGCTGTTTTTT. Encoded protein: CASSTHTGELFF.

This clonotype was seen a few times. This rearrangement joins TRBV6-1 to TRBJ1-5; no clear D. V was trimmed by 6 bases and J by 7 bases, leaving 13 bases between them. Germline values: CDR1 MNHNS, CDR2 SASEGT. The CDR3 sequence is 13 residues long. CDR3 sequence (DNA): TGTGCCAGCAGCATCGACGGAGGGCAGCCCCAGCATTTT. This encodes CASSIDGGQPQHF.

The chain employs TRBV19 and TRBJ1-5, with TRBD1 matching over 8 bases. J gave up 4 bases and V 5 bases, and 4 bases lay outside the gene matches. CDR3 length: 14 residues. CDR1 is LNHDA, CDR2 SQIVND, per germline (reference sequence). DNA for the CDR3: TGTGCCAGTAGTCGGGGACAGGTGAATCAGCCCCAGCATTTT. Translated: CASSRGQVNQPQHF.

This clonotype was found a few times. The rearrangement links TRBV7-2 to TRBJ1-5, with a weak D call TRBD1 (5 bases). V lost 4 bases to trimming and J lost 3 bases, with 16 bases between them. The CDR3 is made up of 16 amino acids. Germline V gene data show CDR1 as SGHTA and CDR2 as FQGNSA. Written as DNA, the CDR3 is TGTGCCAGCAGCTCCGGGGACGGCGTTCCCAATCAGCCCCAGCATTTT. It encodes CASSSGDGVPNQPQHF.

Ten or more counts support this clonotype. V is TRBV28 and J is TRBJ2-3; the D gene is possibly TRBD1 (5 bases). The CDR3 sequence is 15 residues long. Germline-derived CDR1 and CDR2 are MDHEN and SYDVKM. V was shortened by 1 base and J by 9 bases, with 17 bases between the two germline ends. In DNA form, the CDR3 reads TGTGCCAGCAGTTTATCAGCAGGGTCGACGAAGACGCAGTATTTT. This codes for CASSLSAGSTKTQYF.

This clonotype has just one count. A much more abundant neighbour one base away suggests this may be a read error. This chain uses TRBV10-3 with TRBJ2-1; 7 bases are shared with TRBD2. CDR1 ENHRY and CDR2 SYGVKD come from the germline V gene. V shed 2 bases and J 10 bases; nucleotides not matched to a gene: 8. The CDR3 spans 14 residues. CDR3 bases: TGTGCCATCAGTGAGATTCTAGCGGTACAGGAGCAGTTCTTC. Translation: CAISEILAVQEQFF.

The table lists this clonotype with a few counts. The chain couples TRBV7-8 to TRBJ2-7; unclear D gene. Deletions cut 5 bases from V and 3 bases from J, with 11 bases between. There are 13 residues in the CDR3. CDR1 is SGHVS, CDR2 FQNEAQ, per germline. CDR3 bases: TGTGCCAGCAGCCCCCGCTGGCTCTACGAGCAGTACTTC. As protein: CASSPRWLYEQYF.

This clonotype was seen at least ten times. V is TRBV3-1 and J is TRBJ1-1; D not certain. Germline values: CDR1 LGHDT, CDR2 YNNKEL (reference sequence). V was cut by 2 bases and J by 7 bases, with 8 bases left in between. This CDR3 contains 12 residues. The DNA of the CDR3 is TGTGCCAGCAGCCAATTAGCAGGTGAAGCTTTCTTT. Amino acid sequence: CASSQLAGEAFF.

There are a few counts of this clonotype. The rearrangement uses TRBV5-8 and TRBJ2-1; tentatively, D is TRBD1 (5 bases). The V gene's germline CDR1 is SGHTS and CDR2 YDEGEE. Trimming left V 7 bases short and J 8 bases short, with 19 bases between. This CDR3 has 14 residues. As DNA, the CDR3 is TGTGCCAGCTGCCGGTCGGTGGGGCGCCATGAGCAGTTCTTC. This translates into CASCRSVGRHEQFF.

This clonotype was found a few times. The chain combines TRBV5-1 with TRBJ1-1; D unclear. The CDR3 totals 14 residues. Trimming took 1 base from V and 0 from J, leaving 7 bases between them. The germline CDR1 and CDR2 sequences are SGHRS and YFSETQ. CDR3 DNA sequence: TGCGCCAGCAGCTTGTTGGCTGTGAACACTGAAGCTTTCTTT. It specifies CASSLLAVNTEAFF.

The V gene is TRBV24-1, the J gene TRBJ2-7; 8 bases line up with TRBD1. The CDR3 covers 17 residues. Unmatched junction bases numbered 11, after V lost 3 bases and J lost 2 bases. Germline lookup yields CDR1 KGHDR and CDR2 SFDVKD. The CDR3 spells CATSDRKAGTGPYEQYF. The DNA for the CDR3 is TGTGCCACCAGTGATCGTAAGGCCGGGACAGGCCCCTACGAGCAGTACTTC.

The CDR3 loop reads CASRPPGTGQTSKAFF. The CDR3, as DNA: TGTGCCAGCAGACCGCCGGGGACAGGGCAGACGTCAAAAGCTTTCTTT. The V and J genes are TRBV28 and TRBJ1-1, with 9 positions matching TRBD1. CDR1 MDHEN and CDR2 SYDVKM come from the germline V gene. Germline trimming cut 6 bases from V and 9 bases from J; bases unmatched to any gene: 17. This CDR3 comprises 16 residues.